This TCR beta chain originates from a study of cytomegalovirus exposure and HLA in healthy donors. With 5 bases removed from V and 1 base from J, the gap between germline ends came to 12 bases. CDR1 is SGHNT and CDR2 is YYREEE in the germline V gene (reference sequence). This CDR3 has 14 amino acids. Primers for the PCR totalled 60 Vbeta and 13 Jbeta. The data were produced by immunoSEQ multiplex PCR, yet TCRdb's version contains in-frame clones alone and is incomplete. The data show about 120,000 clones, with around 86% seen just once and less than 2.5% held by the top ten. The chain is built from TRBV5-4 and TRBJ1-1; D not certain. This clonotype originated in a woman between 35 and 50 years old in good health and CMV-seronegative. The sample taken for sequencing was PBMCs. The CDR3 coding sequence is TGTGCCAGCAGACCCCGGGAGCCGAACACTGAAGCTTTCTTT. Its protein product is CASRPREPNTEAFF.